This T cell receptor beta chain was retrieved from a study of cytomegalovirus exposure and HLA in healthy donors. Study-wide findings and caveats: Most TCR sequences were uncommon, yet certain public TCRs appeared in many donors.

A multiplex PCR was run with 60 Vbeta primers and 13 Jbeta primers. Sequenced by immunoSEQ multiplex PCR; TCRdb stores in-frame clones only, minus some. The sample has about 94,000 clones, about 76% seen once. On this clone itself: As yet, its antigen is unknown.

Trimming removed 1 base at V and 1 base at J, with 13 bases between. CDR3 length: 16 residues. Germline V CDR1 and CDR2: SEHNR, FQNEAQ (reference sequence). The chain is built from TRBV7-9 and TRBJ2-5; a weak D match, TRBD2 (6 bases). The sequenced material came from PBMCs. This sequence originates from a man in his forties in good health and CMV-seropositive. The CDR3 region has the DNA TGTGCCAGCAGCTTAGGCGGGGTCCTCGTCCAAGAGACCCAGTACTTC. This encodes CASSLGGVLVQETQYF.